A single T cell receptor (beta chain) is shown here with its context. Its antigen is unknown. Here immunoSEQ multiplex PCR was the method, and the copy in TCRdb shows in-frame clones only, minus some. The sample lists tens of thousands of clones; 75% to 90% were seen once. The record originates from a study of T cell responses to AZD1222 COVID-19 vaccine. In the study overall: Second-dose intervals near 4 or 12 weeks were combined. Overall study findings and caveats: Females outnumbered males among donors, who were mostly white British; clonal diversity was possibly underestimated.

The CDR3 is 14 residues long. J was trimmed by 4 bases and V by 5 bases; bases with no gene match: 5. Germline lookup yields CDR1 LNHNV and CDR2 YYDKDF (reference sequence). This rearrangement joins TRBV15 to TRBJ2-1; 7 bases line up with TRBD1. The receptor's source is an adult in good health. The specimen comprised peripheral blood, sampled on day 0 of AZD1222 vaccination. CDR3 amino acids: CATSGDREYNEQFF. CDR3 coding DNA: TGTGCCACCAGCGGGGACAGAGAATACAATGAGCAGTTCTTC.